This T cell receptor beta chain was documented in a study of blood T cell repertoires in COVID-19. Study details: There were acute and convalescent COVID-19 samples, and they came from the United States, Italy and Spain. PBMCs, B-cell-depleted T cells, or T cells provided the cDNA or gDNA that made up the material.

Authors' methods: Amplified reference gene primers provided the basis for estimating nucleated cell counts. TCRdb's table, derived via immunoSEQ multiplex PCR, lists solely in-frame clones and lacks some. The DNA was the basis for D and trimming; V, J and clone size are from that table. The data hold some 21,000 clones, with approximately 81% observed a single time. Between the trimmed V and J ends, which lost 6 bases and 9 bases, there was a span of 15 bases. CDR1 SGHTA and CDR2 FQGNSA come from the germline V gene. The CDR3 loop spans 13 amino acids. The sequencing sample was made of peripheral blood. V gene TRBV7-2 combines with J gene TRBJ2-1; a possible D gene is TRBD1 (6 bases). This TCR derives from a human donor with active COVID-19. The donor label of this sample is uncertain. The CDR3 nucleotides are TGTGCCAGCAGTATAATACAGGGAGCTGAGCAGTTCTTC. Its translation: CASSIIQGAEQFF.